This T cell receptor (beta chain) was obtained from a study of beta chain features in type 1 diabetes. About the study: Over all samples combined, 90 million to 140 million sorted cells were examined. Study results and limitations: Significant though moderate, a shortening of TCRB CDR3s appeared in all four CD4+ subsets of Type 1 diabetes patients. Patients showed naive, central memory and Treg TCRB repertoires that appeared more similar than those of healthy donors.

This clone appeared a few times. Its antigen is unidentified. Expressed TCRB transcripts were sequenced because the entire RNA isolate underwent reverse transcription. Some clones are missing from TCRdb's copy, which holds only in-frame ones; the method was immunoSEQ multiplex PCR. In the table there are more than 300,000 clones, 8% to 10% of which are singletons. In germline, CDR1 is SGHRS, CDR2 YFSETQ. V lost 2 bases and J lost 3, with 6 bases in between. CDR3 length: 13 residues. The sequenced sample consisted of central memory CD4+ T cells from blood. The sequence came from a man between 25 and 39 years old with type 1 diabetes. V gene TRBV5-1 combines with J gene TRBJ1-5; perhaps TRBD1 as D (5 bases). CDR3 residues: CASSLGHNQPQHF. The CDR3 bases are TGCGCCAGCAGCTTAGGACACAATCAGCCCCAGCATTTT.